This T cell receptor (beta chain) was captured by sequencing in a study of T cells in tumors after PD-1 blockade. Study details: Prior checkpoint blockade, systemic immunosuppressant use, or anti-cancer therapy within 4 weeks excluded patients. During anti-PD-1 treatment, some patients continued daily vismodegib 150 mg.

Measured with immunoSEQ multiplex PCR; TCRdb has only the in-frame clones, and not every one. This table has 3,900 or so clones, 73% appearing once. V was shortened by 2 bases and J by 0 bases, with 8 bases between the two germline ends. CDR1 and CDR2 (germline): MNHEY, SVGAGI. This CDR3 has 14 residues. Specified time point: first of two pre-therapy site-matched biopsies two to three months apart. The TCR sequence derives from a human donor with basal cell carcinoma. The gene calls are TRBV6-5 and TRBJ2-7; a possible D gene is TRBD2 (5 bases). The sequencing here drew on tumor tissue, taken before anti-PD-1 treatment. CDR3 nucleotides: TGTGCCAGCAGTTACCAGAGGGCCTCCTACGAGCAGTACTTC. This sequence encodes CASSYQRASYEQYF.